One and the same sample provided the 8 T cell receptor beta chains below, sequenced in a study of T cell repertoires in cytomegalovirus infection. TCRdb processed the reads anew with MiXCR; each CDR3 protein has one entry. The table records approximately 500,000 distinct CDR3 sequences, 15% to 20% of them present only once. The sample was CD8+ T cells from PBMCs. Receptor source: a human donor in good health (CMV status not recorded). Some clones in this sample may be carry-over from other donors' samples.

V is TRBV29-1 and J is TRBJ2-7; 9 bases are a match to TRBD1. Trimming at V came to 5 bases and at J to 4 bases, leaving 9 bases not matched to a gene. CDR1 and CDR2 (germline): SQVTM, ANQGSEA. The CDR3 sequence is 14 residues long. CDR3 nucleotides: TGCAGCGTTTCCCTAGACAGGGGGGTTTACGAGCAGTACTTC. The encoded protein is CSVSLDRGVYEQYF.

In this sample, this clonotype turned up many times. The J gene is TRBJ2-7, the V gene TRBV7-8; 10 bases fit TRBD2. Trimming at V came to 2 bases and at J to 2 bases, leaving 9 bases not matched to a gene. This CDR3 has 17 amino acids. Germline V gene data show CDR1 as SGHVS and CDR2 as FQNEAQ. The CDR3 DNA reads TGTGCCAGCAGCTTACAGTCTAGCGGGAGCCCGACCTACGAGCAGTACTTC. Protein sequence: CASSLQSSGSPTYEQYF.

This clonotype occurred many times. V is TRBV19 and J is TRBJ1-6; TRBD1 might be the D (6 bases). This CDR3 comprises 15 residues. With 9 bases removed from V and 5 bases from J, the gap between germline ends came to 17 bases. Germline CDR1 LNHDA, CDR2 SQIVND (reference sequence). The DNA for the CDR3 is TGTGCCAGCAGGACAGTTTCGCGGGATAATTCACCCCTCCACTTT. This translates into CASRTVSRDNSPLHF.

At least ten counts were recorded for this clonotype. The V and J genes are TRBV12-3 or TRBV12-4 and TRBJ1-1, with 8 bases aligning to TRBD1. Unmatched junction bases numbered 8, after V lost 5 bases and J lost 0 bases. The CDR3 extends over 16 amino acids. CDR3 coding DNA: TGTGCCAGCAGTAAACCCGGGACAGGCCTGAACACTGAAGCTTTCTTT. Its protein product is CASSKPGTGLNTEAFF.

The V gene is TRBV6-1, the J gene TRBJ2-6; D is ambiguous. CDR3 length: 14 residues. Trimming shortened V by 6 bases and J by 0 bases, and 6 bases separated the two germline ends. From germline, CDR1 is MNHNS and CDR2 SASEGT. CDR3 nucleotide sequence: TGTGCCAGCAGCCCAAACTCTGGGGCCAACGTCCTGACTTTC. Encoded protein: CASSPNSGANVLTF.

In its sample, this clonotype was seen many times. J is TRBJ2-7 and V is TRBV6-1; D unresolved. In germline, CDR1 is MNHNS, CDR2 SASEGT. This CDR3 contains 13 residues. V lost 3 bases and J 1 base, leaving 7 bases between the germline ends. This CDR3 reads CASSEGRSYEQYF. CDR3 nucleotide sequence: TGTGCCAGCAGTGAGGGCAGATCCTACGAGCAGTACTTC.

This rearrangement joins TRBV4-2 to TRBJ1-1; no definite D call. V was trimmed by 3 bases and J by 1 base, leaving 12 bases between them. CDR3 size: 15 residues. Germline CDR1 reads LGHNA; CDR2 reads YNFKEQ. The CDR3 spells CASSQTLTTNTEAFF. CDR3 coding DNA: TGTGCCAGCAGCCAGACTCTAACGACGAACACTGAAGCTTTCTTT.

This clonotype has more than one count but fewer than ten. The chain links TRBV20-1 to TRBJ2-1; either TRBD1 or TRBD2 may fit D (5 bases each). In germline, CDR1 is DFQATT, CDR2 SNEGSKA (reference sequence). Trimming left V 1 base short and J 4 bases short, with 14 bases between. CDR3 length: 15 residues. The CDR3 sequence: CSARGSGTDYNEQFF. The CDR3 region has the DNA TGCAGTGCTAGAGGCTCCGGGACCGATTACAATGAGCAGTTCTTC.